This T cell receptor (beta chain) was profiled in a study of spatial heterogeneity in lung cancer. Study overall: Beta-chain sequences consistently outnumbered alpha-chain sequences in detection.

Germline assignment: CDR1 PRHDT and CDR2 FYEKMQ (reference sequence). Trimming cost V 5 bases and J 3 bases; bases outside gene matches: 4. The CDR3 extends over 16 amino acids. Unique molecular identifiers tagged every individual TCR cDNA molecule. TCRdb redid the calling of the 5' RACE reads with MiXCR, one entry per CDR3 protein. The sample shows around 800 distinct CDR3 sequences, around 15% of them seen only once. Sample time point: sample taken at primary tumor resection. This clonotype is categorized as medium-sized. Antigen specificity is unknown. Little can be read into the size of this beta chain, an off-target read in a library designed for alpha chains. Overall study results and limits: Intratumoral expanded alpha and beta TCR counts were found to track tumor mutation counts.

The chain carries TRBV13 and TRBJ2-2, with 12 bases fitting TRBD2. This receptor was obtained from a male donor with early-stage non-small cell lung cancer. Sequencing used lung tumor tissue, obtained at surgery. CDR3 nucleotides: TGTGCCAGCAGCCTTAGACTAGCGGGAGACACCGGGGAGCTGTTTTTT. It is translated as CASSLRLAGDTGELFF.